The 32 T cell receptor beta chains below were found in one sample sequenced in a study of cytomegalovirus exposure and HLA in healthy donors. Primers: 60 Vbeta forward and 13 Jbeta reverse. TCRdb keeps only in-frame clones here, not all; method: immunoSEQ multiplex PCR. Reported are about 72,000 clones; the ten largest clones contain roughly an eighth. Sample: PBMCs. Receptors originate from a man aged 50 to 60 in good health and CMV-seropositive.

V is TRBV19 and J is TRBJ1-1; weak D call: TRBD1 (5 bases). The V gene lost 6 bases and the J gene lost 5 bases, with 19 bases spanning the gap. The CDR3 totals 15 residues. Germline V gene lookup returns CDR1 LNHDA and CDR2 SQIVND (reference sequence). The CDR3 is CASSRDGGKGTEAFF. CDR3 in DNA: TGTGCCAGTAGCAGGGACGGGGGGAAGGGGACTGAAGCTTTCTTT.

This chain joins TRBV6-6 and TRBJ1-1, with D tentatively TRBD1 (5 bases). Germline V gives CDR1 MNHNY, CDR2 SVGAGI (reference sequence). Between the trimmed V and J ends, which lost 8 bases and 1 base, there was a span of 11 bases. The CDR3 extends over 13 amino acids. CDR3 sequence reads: CASLYGGNTEAFF. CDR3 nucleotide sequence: TGTGCCAGCCTCTACGGGGGGAACACTGAAGCTTTCTTT.

CDR3 coding DNA: TGTGCCAGCAGTGATGAGCCTGAGGCCCTTGGCTACACCTTC. Its protein is CASSDEPEALGYTF. The chain combines TRBV6-1 with TRBJ1-2, with D hard to call. The CDR3 runs 14 residues. CDR1 is MNHNS and CDR2 is SASEGT in the germline V gene. V dropped 3 bases and J dropped 7 bases, with 15 bases sitting between them.

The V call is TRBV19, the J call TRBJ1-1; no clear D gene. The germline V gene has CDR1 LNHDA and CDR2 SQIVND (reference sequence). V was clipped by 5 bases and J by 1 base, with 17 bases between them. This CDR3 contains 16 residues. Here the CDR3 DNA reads TGTGCCAGTAGTCGACGACCCGCGGTAAGGAACACTGAAGCTTTCTTT. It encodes CASSRRPAVRNTEAFF.

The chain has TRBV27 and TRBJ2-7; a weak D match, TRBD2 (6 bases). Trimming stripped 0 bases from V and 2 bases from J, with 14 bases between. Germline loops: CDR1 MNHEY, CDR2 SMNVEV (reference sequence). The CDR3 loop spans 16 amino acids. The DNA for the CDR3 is TGTGCCAGCAGTTTATCGGAAGGAGGGGAACCCTACGAGCAGTACTTC. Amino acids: CASSLSEGGEPYEQYF.

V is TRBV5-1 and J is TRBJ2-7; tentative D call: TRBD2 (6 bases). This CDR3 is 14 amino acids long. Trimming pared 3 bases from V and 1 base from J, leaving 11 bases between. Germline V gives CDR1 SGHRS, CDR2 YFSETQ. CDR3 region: CASSSFSGSYEQYF. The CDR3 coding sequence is TGCGCCAGCAGCTCGTTTAGCGGATCCTACGAGCAGTACTTC.

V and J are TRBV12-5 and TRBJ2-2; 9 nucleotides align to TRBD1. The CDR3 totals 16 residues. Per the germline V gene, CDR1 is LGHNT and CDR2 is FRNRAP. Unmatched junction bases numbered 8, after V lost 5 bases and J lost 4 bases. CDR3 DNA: TGTGCTAGTGGTCCTACAGGGGGCGTCGGCACCGGGGAGCTGTTTTTT. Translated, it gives CASGPTGGVGTGELFF. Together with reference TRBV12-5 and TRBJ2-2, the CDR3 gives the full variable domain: DARVTQTPRHKVTEMGQEVTMRCQPILGHNTVFWYRQTMMQGLELLAYFRNRAPLDDSGMPKDRFSAEMPDATLATLKIQPSEPRDSAVYFCASGPTGGVGTGELFFGEGSRLTVL.

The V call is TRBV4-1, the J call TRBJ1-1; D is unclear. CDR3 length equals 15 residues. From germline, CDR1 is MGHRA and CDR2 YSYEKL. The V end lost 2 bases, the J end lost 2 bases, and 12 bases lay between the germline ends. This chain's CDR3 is CASSQTDIGNTEAFF. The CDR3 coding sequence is TGCGCCAGCAGCCAAACCGACATCGGAAACACTGAAGCTTTCTTT.

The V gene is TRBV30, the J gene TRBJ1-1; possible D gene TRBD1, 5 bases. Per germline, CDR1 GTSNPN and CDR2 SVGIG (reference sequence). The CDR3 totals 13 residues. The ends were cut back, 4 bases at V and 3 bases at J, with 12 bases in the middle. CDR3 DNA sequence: TGTGCCTGGACTGCTAAGGGGTACACTGAAGCTTTCTTT. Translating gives CAWTAKGYTEAFF.

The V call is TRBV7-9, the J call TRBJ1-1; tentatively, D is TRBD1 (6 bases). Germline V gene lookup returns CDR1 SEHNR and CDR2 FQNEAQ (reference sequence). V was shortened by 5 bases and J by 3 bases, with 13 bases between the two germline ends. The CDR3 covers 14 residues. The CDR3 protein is CASSVGAGDTEAFF. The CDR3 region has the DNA TGTGCCAGCAGCGTGGGGGCGGGGGACACTGAAGCTTTCTTT.

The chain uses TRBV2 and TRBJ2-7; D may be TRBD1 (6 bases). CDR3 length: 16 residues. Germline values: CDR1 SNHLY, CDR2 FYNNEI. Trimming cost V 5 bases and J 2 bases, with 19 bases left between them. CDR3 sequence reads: CASSPRTVFFAYEQYV. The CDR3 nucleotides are TGTGCCAGCAGTCCGAGGACAGTGTTTTTCGCCTACGAGCAGTACGTC.

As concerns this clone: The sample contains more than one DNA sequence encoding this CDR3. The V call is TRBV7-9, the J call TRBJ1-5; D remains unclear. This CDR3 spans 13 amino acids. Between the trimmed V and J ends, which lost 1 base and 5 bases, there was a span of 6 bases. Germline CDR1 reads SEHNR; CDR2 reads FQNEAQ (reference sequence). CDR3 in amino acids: CASSLGGDQPQHF. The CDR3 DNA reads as TGTGCCAGCAGCTTAGGGGGAGATCAGCCCCAGCATTTT.

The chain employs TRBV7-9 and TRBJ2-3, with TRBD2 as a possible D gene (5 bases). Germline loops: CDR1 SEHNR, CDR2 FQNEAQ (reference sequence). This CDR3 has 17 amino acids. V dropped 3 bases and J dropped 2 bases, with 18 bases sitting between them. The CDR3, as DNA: TGTGCCAGCAGCTTCATTTCACACCTCCGGGACACAGATACGCAGTATTTT. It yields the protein CASSFISHLRDTDTQYF.

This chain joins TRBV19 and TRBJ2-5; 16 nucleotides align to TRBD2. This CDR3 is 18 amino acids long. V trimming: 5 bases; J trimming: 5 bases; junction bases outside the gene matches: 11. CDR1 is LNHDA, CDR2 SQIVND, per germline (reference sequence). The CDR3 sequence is CASSPGTSGRASWETQYF. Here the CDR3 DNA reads TGTGCCAGTAGTCCCGGGACTAGCGGGAGGGCCTCGTGGGAGACCCAGTACTTC.

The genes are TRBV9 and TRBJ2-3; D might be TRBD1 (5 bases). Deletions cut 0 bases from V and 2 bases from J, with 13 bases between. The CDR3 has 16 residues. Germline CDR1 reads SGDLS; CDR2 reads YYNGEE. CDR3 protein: CASSVVAGLNTDTQYF. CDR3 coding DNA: TGTGCCAGCAGCGTAGTGGCAGGGCTTAACACAGATACGCAGTATTTT.

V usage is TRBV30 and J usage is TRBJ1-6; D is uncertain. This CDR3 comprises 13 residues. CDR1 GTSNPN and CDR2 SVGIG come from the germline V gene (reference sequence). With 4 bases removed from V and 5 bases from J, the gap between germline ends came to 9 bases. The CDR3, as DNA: TGTGCCTGGATGGCAGAAAATAATTCACCCCTCCACTTT. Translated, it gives CAWMAENNSPLHF.

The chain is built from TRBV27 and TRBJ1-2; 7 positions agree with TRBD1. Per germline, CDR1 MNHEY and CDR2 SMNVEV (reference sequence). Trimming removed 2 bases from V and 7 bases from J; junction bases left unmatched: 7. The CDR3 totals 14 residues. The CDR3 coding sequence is TGTGCCAGCAGTTTAGGGCAGGGGGAAGGTGGCTACACCTTC. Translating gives CASSLGQGEGGYTF.

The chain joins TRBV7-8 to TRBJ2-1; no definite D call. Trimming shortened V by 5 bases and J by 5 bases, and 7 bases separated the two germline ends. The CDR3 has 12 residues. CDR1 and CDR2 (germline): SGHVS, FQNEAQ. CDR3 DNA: TGTGCCAGCAGCCTTTCTGACAATGAGCAGTTCTTC. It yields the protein CASSLSDNEQFF.

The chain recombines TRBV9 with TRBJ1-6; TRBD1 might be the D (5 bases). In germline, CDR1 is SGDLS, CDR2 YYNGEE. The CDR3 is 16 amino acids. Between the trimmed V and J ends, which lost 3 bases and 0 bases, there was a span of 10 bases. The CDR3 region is CASSALDSSYNSPLHF. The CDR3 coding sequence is TGTGCCAGCAGCGCCCTAGACAGCTCCTATAATTCACCCCTCCACTTT.

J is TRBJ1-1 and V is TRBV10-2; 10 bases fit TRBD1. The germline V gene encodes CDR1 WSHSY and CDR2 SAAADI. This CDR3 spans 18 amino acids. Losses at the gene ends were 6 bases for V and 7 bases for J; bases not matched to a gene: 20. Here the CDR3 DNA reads TGCGCCAGCAGAAAACTCCCGGGACAGGGGAGCGGGGGGAATGAAGCTTTCTTT. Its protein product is CASRKLPGQGSGGNEAFF.

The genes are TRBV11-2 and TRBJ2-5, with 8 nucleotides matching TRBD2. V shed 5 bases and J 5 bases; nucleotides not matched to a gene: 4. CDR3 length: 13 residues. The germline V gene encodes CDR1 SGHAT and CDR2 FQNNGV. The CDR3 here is CASSPRGGETQYF. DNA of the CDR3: TGTGCCAGCAGCCCCCGGGGGGGGGAGACCCAGTACTTC.

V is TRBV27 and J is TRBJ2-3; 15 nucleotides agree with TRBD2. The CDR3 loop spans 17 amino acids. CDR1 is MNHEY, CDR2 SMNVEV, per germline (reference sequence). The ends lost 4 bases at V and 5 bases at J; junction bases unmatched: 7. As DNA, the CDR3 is TGTGCCAGCAGTTCTAGGACTAGCGGGGGGGTGTTAGATACGCAGTATTTT. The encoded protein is CASSSRTSGGVLDTQYF.

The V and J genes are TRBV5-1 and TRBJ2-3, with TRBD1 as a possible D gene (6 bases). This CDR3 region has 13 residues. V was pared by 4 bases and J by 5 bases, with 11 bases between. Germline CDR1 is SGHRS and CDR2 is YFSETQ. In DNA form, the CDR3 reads TGCGCCAGCAGCCTGGACAGTGTAGATACGCAGTATTTT. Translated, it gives CASSLDSVDTQYF.

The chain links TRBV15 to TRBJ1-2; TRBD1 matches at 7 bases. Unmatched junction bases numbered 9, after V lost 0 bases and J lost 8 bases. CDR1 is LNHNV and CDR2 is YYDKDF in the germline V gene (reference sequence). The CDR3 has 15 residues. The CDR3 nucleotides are TGTGCCACCAGCAGAGATTTAGGGGGCGCCTGGGGCTACACCTTC. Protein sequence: CATSRDLGGAWGYTF.

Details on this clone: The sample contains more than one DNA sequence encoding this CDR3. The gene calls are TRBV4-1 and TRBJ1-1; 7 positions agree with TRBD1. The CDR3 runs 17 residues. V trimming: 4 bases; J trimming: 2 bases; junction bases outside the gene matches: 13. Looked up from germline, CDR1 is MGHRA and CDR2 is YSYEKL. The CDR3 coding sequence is TGCGCCAGCAGCCCCCGGGACAGACGCCTCTCTAACACTGAAGCTTTCTTT. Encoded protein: CASSPRDRRLSNTEAFF.

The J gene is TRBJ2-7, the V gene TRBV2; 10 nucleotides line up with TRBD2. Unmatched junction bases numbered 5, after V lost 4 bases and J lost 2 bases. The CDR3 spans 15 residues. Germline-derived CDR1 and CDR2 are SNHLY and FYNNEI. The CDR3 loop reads CASSARTSGAYEQYF. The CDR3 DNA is TGTGCCAGCAGTGCCCGGACTAGCGGCGCCTACGAGCAGTACTTC.

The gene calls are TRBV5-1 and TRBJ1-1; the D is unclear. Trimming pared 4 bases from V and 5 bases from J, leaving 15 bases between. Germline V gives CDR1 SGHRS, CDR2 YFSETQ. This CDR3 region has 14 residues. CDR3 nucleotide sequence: TGCGCCAGCAGCCGTACGGGGTCTGAGACTGAAGCTTTCTTT. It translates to CASSRTGSETEAFF.

CDR3 sequence: CSVRDSFMNTEAFF. The CDR3 region has the DNA TGCAGCGTCAGGGACAGTTTCATGAACACTGAAGCTTTCTTT. This chain connects TRBV29-1 to TRBJ1-1; TRBD1 matches at 7 bases. Germline trimming cut 6 bases from V and 0 bases from J; bases unmatched to any gene: 7. CDR3 length: 14 residues. CDR1 SQVTM and CDR2 ANQGSEA come from the germline V gene.

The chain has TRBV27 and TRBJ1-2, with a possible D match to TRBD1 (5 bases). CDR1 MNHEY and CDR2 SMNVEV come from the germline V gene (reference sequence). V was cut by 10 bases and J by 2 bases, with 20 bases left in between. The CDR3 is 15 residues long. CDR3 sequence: CATRQGASGNYGYTF. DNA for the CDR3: TGTGCCACCCGCCAAGGGGCCTCAGGGAACTATGGCTACACCTTC.

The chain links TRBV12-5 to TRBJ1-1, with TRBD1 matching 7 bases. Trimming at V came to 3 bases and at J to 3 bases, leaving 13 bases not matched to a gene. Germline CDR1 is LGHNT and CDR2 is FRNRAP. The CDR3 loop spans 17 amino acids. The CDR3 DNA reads TGTGCTAGTGGTTTCATGACAGGGAGCCCATTTCACACTGAAGCTTTCTTT. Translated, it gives CASGFMTGSPFHTEAFF.

CDR3 DNA: TGTGCCAGCAGCCCCATGGGGGGGGCTGAAGCTTTCTTT. Its translation is CASSPMGGAEAFF. This chain links TRBV7-3 with TRBJ1-1; tentatively, D is TRBD1 (5 bases). Trimming pared 5 bases from V and 6 bases from J, leaving 13 bases between. CDR3 length: 13 amino acids. CDR1 and CDR2 from the germline V gene are SGHTA and FQGTGA.

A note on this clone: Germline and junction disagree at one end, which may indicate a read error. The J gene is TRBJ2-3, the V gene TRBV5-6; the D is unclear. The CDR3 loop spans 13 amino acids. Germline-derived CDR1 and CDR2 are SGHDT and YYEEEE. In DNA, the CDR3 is TGTGCCACCAGCAGGAGTGGTGGAGATACGCAGTATTTT. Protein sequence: CATSRSGGDTQYF.